This T cell receptor (beta chain) was obtained from a study of blood T cell repertoires in COVID-19. A Seattle source enrolled patients during active infection and followed them longitudinally. The protocol was immunoSEQ multiplex PCR, while the TCRdb copy is restricted to in-frame clones and leaves out a portion. The sample lists roughly 570,000 clones, roughly 91% occurring once. Trimming pared 7 bases from V and 4 bases from J, leaving 17 bases between. The CDR3 extends over 15 amino acids. The germline V gene encodes CDR1 MNHEY and CDR2 SMNVEV (reference sequence). The receptor was isolated from a woman between 45 and 60 years old with COVID-19, enrolled during active disease. The rearrangement uses TRBV27 and TRBJ2-1; D is uncertain. Sequenced sample: peripheral blood. This chain's CDR3 is CASNYGASIYNEQFF. For the CDR3, the DNA is TGTGCCAGCAATTACGGAGCTTCAATTTACAATGAGCAGTTCTTC.